This T cell receptor (beta chain) was retrieved from a study of OX40 agonist ivuxolimab in advanced cancers. Overall study context: Earlier anti-PD-1, anti-PD-L1 or anti-CTLA-4 therapy was permitted; roughly 40% had received some.

Generated by immunoSEQ multiplex PCR, the TCRdb table keeps only in-frame clones and is missing some. The data hold 70,000 or so clones, with roughly 84% observed a single time. With respect to this clone: Its antigen is unidentified.

Study findings and constraints: With doses of 0.1-3.0 mg/kg, partial responders showed among the lowest clonal expansion.

In germline, CDR1 is MGHRA, CDR2 YSYEKL. The CDR3 is made up of 15 amino acids. V lost 4 bases to trimming and J lost 2 bases, with 14 bases between them. The receptor comes from an adult with an advanced solid tumor such as melanoma, head and neck, liver or kidney cancer. This chain joins TRBV4-1 and TRBJ2-5, with no clear D. The specimen was CD4+ or CD8+ T cells sorted from blood, collected in a trial of the OX40 agonist ivuxolimab. The CDR3 region is CASSPVQWDQETQYF. CDR3 DNA: TGCGCCAGCAGCCCAGTACAGTGGGATCAAGAGACCCAGTACTTC.